The present T cell receptor (beta chain) was sequenced within a study of blood T cells in healthy people across ages. A second roughly 6 to 12 cycle PCR used barcoded and J-beta primers. The template-switch adaptor, which had 12 random nucleotides, put a tag on each cDNA molecule. TCRdb itself ran the 5' RACE reads through MiXCR, one entry per CDR3 protein. The table shows around 800,000 distinct CDR3 sequences, with around 45% occurring only once. Germline-derived CDR1 and CDR2 are MNHNS and SASEGT. V was pared by 5 bases and J by 2 bases, with 13 bases between. The CDR3 is made up of 15 amino acids. The count of this clonotype is one.

The sequencing sample was made of blood. The rearrangement links TRBV6-1 to TRBJ2-1; possible D gene TRBD2, 5 bases. This receptor was taken from a man older than 75 in good health. The DNA for the CDR3 is TGTGCCAGCAGTCCCCTAACCGGGACCTACAATGAGCAGTTCTTC. Translation: CASSPLTGTYNEQFF.